The source of this TCR beta chain is a study of control samples from healthy donors and cancer patients. The V gene end was trimmed by 4 bases and the J gene end by 6 bases; junction bases not matched to a gene: 15. The germline V gene encodes CDR1 SGHKS and CDR2 YYEKEE (reference sequence). The CDR3 has 17 amino acids. Repertoires were generated with immunoSEQ multiplex PCR, while TCRdb's copy carries only in-frame clones and drops some. The table records some 87,000 clones, 84% of them present only once. This sequence was found in a man aged 60 to 69 with head and neck cancer. Material for sequencing was PBMCs. The gene calls are TRBV5-5 and TRBJ1-5, with 8 bases matching TRBD1. The CDR3 DNA reads as TGTGCCAGCAGCCTAGGCGGGTTTGGACAGGGTGGTCAGCCCCAGCATTTT. Its protein is CASSLGGFGQGGQPQHF.